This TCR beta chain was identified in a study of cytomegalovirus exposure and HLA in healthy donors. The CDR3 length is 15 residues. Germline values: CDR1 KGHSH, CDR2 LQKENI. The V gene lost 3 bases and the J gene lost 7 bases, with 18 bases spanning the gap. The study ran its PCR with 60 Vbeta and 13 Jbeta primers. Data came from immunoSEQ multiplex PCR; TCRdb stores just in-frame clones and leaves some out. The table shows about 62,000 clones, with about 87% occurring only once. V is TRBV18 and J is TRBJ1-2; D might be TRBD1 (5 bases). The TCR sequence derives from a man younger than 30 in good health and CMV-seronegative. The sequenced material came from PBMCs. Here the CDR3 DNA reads TGTGCCAGCTCACCCCGGTCCCAGGGTCCTGGTGGCTACACCTTC. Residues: CASSPRSQGPGGYTF.